A selection of T cell receptor beta chains follows, all from one sample in a study of blood T cells in healthy people across ages. TCRdb independently ran MiXCR on the 5' RACE reads; one entry per CDR3 protein. Of around 1,500,000 distinct CDR3 sequences listed, around two fifths are singletons. Source material: blood. Receptors were obtained from a woman between 18 and 30 years old in good health. Each CDR3 is given with its conserved first and last residue. D genes are given only for firm matches. For some rows the clone size is stated as once, few or many, or as a class when expanded; others skip it.

clone_size: -
j_call: TRBJ1-1
v_call: TRBV20-1
d_call: -
cdr3_nt: TGCAGTGCCAATCGGGGACTGAGGAACACTGAAGCTTTCTTT
cdr3_aa: CSANRGLRNTEAFF

clone_size: -
j_call: TRBJ1-2
v_call: TRBV19
d_call: -
cdr3_nt: TGTGCCAGCCAGATATCAACCCGGAGTCCACCATCCTATGGCTACACCTTC
cdr3_aa: CASQISTRSPPSYGYTF

clone_size: -
j_call: TRBJ2-5
v_call: TRBV9
d_call: -
cdr3_nt: TGTGCCAGCAGCGTAGAAGGCTCCCTGGGAGAGACCCAGTACTTC
cdr3_aa: CASSVEGSLGETQYF

clone_size: -
j_call: TRBJ2-7
v_call: TRBV18
d_call: -
cdr3_nt: TGTGCCAGCTCACCAGTTGGTTCACTCGACGAGCAGTACTTC
cdr3_aa: CASSPVGSLDEQYF

clone_size: -
j_call: TRBJ2-6
v_call: TRBV6-1
d_call: TRBD1
cdr3_nt: TGTGCCAGCAGGGCAGGACAGGGGGAAGCTGGGGCCAACGTCCTGACTTTC
cdr3_aa: CASRAGQGEAGANVLTF

clone_size: -
j_call: TRBJ2-1
v_call: TRBV6-6
d_call: TRBD1
cdr3_nt: TGTGCCACCATAGCAGGGGGCTACAATGAGCAGTTCTTC
cdr3_aa: CATIAGGYNEQFF

clone_size: few
j_call: TRBJ2-7
v_call: TRBV5-6
d_call: TRBD2
cdr3_nt: TGTGCCAGCAGCTCCCTCCCCGGGGGGTCCTACGAGCAGTACTTC
cdr3_aa: CASSSLPGGSYEQYF

clone_size: -
j_call: TRBJ2-4
v_call: TRBV5-1
d_call: TRBD2
cdr3_nt: TGCGCCAGCAGCTTGGGGACTAGCGGGAGGGCCGGGAACATTCAGTACTTC
cdr3_aa: CASSLGTSGRAGNIQYF

clone_size: -
j_call: TRBJ2-5
v_call: TRBV3-1
d_call: TRBD1
cdr3_nt: TGTGCCAGCAGCCAAGCCCGGACAGGGTCGGAGACCCAGTACTTC
cdr3_aa: CASSQARTGSETQYF

clone_size: -
j_call: TRBJ1-5
v_call: TRBV20-1
d_call: -
cdr3_nt: TGCAGTGCTAGAGCGACCTCGGGTGTAGGACCCCAGCATTTT
cdr3_aa: CSARATSGVGPQHF

clone_size: -
j_call: TRBJ2-5
v_call: TRBV6-5
d_call: TRBD2
cdr3_nt: TGTGCCAGCAGTAAGGGACTAGCGGGGGGTGGAGAGCAGTACTTC
cdr3_aa: CASSKGLAGGGEQYF

clone_size: -
j_call: TRBJ2-7
v_call: TRBV11-2
d_call: TRBD2
cdr3_nt: TGTGCCAGCAGCCGGGACGGGACTAGCGGGAGGGCCTACGAGCAGTACTTC
cdr3_aa: CASSRDGTSGRAYEQYF

clone_size: few
j_call: TRBJ2-7
v_call: TRBV2
d_call: -
cdr3_nt: TGTGCCAGCAGTGAGATCAGGGACGACTACGAGCAGTACTTC
cdr3_aa: CASSEIRDDYEQYF

clone_size: -
j_call: TRBJ2-1
v_call: TRBV11-2
d_call: -
cdr3_nt: TGTGCCAGCAGCCCAGCTCAGACCTACGAGCAGTTCTTC
cdr3_aa: CASSPAQTYEQFF